The clone carrying this T cell receptor beta chain was counted once. Its antigen is not identified. Sequenced by immunoSEQ multiplex PCR; TCRdb stores in-frame clones only, minus some. Of some 27,000 clones listed, around nine tenths are singletons. The entry originates in a study of T cells in localized non-small cell lung cancer. General study points: Within adjacent lung there appeared a median around 55 of the top 100 tumor clones. Because researchers sequenced only one region of the tumor, heterogeneity is still possible. Greater T cell density in blood accompanied longer overall survival. Adjacent uninvolved lung tissue had the highest T cell clonality, exceeding tumor.

The clonotype comes from a female donor of 60 years or more with stage III squamous cell lung carcinoma. The sequencing here drew on peripheral blood, taken before any cancer treatment.

The CDR3 here is CASSVGTPGNYGYTF. CDR3 bases: TGTGCCAGCAGCGTAGGTACCCCGGGGAACTATGGCTACACCTTC. The chain carries TRBV9 and TRBJ1-2; D remains unclear. This CDR3 contains 15 residues. Germline loops: CDR1 SGDLS, CDR2 YYNGEE. Trimming stripped 0 bases from V and 2 bases from J, with 11 bases between.